The 2 T cell receptor beta chains below all came from one sample that was sequenced in a study of CD4 T cells in relation to SARS-CoV-2 and coronaviruses. TCRdb keeps only in-frame clones here, not all; method: immunoSEQ multiplex PCR. Of around 23,000 clones in the sample, over 65% were seen once. The unexposed donors gave CD4+ T cells in 2011-2018, prior to COVID-19. The cells were cultured for about ten days before CD4+ T cells were isolated. For these TCRs, the target antigens are not known. Sequencing was carried out using CD4+ T cells from PBMCs, cultured in vitro. Every receptor here comes from a human donor in good health.

The genes are TRBV19 and TRBJ2-3; 10 nucleotides line up with TRBD2. Unmatched junction bases numbered 4, after V lost 4 bases and J lost 0 bases. This CDR3 region has 16 residues. Per the germline V gene, CDR1 is LNHDA and CDR2 is SQIVND (reference sequence). CDR3 nucleotide sequence: TGTGCCAGTAGTACAAAGACTAGCGGGAGCACAGATACGCAGTATTTT. This codes for CASSTKTSGSTDTQYF.

The V call is TRBV6-2 or TRBV6-3, the J call TRBJ1-2, with 8 bases matching TRBD1. Trimming at V came to 0 bases and at J to 7 bases, leaving 13 bases not matched to a gene. The CDR3 loop spans 17 amino acids. CDR1 is MNHEY and CDR2 is SVGEGT in the germline V gene. The CDR3 protein is CASSYSKFGTGNPGYTF. CDR3 coding DNA: TGTGCCAGCAGTTACTCGAAGTTCGGGACAGGCAATCCTGGCTACACCTTC.